What follows describes a single T cell receptor beta chain. The sample belongs to a study of cytomegalovirus exposure and HLA in healthy donors. Deletions cut 1 base from V and 6 bases from J, with 16 bases between. CDR3 size: 15 residues. Per germline, CDR1 MDHEN and CDR2 SYDVKM. There were likely unrecorded immune exposures, though donors were nominally healthy when sampled. PCR primers comprised 60 Vbeta and 13 Jbeta primers. Only in-frame clones appear in the TCRdb table, and some are missing; sequencing was by immunoSEQ multiplex PCR. This repertoire includes about 46,000 clones. V gene TRBV28 combines with J gene TRBJ2-7, with D perhaps TRBD1 (7 bases). Input material: PBMCs. The TCR was taken from a woman aged 35 to 49 in good health and CMV-seronegative. CDR3 bases: TGTGCCAGCAGTTTATTCTTCCAGGGGGGTGGCGAGCAGTACTTC. Its translation is CASSLFFQGGGEQYF.